What follows are 17 T cell receptor beta chains derived from one specimen sequenced in a study of response to subunit inactivated influenza vaccine. TCRdb recomputed calls from the RT-PCR reads with MiXCR, one row per CDR3 protein. Seen here are almost 600,000 distinct CDR3 sequences, 12% to 15% observed once, and the top ten hold 8.5% to 14%. Sequencing used PBMCs from blood, obtained 11 to 12 days after vaccination. The receptors here all came from a man between 45 and 60 years old who received an inactivated influenza vaccine.

The chain recombines TRBV29-1 with TRBJ2-5; 15 positions match TRBD2. The trim removed 4 bases at V and 5 bases at J, leaving 2 bases unmatched. CDR1 and CDR2 from the germline V gene are SQVTM and ANQGSEA. This CDR3 has 14 amino acids. The CDR3 loop reads CSVGTSGGAETQYF. The CDR3 DNA is TGCAGCGTTGGGACTAGCGGGGGGGCGGAGACCCAGTACTTC.

This clonotype was detected ten times or more. V usage is TRBV11-2 and J usage is TRBJ2-7; D assignment may be TRBD1 or TRBD2 (5 bases each). Trimming pared 4 bases from V and 6 bases from J, leaving 16 bases between. Germline CDR1 SGHAT, CDR2 FQNNGV. The CDR3 totals 14 residues. The CDR3, as DNA: TGTGCCAGCAGCTCCCAGGGAGTCCCGGCCGAGCAGTACTTC. Protein sequence: CASSSQGVPAEQYF.

The CDR3 nucleotides read TGTGCCATCAGTCAAACTAGCGGGGGTTACAATGAGCAGTTCTTC. Its translation is CAISQTSGGYNEQFF. The rearrangement joins TRBV10-3 to TRBJ2-1; 11 bases are a match to TRBD2. Germline CDR1 is ENHRY and CDR2 is SYGVKD. The V and J ends lost 5 bases and 4 bases, in that order; junction bases with no gene match: 4. The CDR3 is made up of 15 amino acids.

This clonotype has just a few counts. The chain links TRBV5-1 to TRBJ2-1; possible D gene TRBD1, 5 bases. Germline lookup yields CDR1 SGHRS and CDR2 YFSETQ. V lost 4 bases and J 7 bases, leaving 18 bases between the germline ends. CDR3 length equals 15 residues. In nucleotides, the CDR3 is TGCGCCAGCAGCATGACAGCCGGCTCCCATAATGAGCAGTTCTTC. Protein: CASSMTAGSHNEQFF.

This clonotype was found a few times. This chain connects TRBV7-9 to TRBJ1-1, with D maybe TRBD1 (5 bases). The CDR3 sequence is 14 residues long. Trimming removed 1 base from V and 1 base from J, with 7 bases in between. Per the germline V gene, CDR1 is SEHNR and CDR2 is FQNEAQ (reference sequence). This CDR3 is CASSLVTGNTEAFF. CDR3 coding DNA: TGTGCCAGCAGCTTAGTAACAGGGAACACTGAAGCTTTCTTT.

This clonotype was observed a handful of times. This sequence joins TRBV20-1 and TRBJ2-7, with TRBD2 matching 7 bases. This CDR3 spans 13 amino acids. J lost 2 bases, V lost 6 bases, and 7 bases had no gene match. CDR1 and CDR2 from the germline V gene are DFQATT and SNEGSKA (reference sequence). The CDR3 DNA follows: TGCAGTGCAACTAGCGCCGAAACCTACGAGCAGTACTTC. Its protein product is CSATSAETYEQYF.

This clonotype was seen more than once but under ten times. The J gene is TRBJ2-1, the V gene TRBV10-3; 8 bases map to TRBD1. CDR3 length: 15 amino acids. Germline values: CDR1 ENHRY, CDR2 SYGVKD. With 5 bases clipped from V and 7 bases from J, the junction kept 10 bases outside the gene matches. CDR3 DNA: TGTGCCATCAGTACCTCCGGGACAGGAAAGAATGAGCAGTTCTTC. Translated: CAISTSGTGKNEQFF.

This sequence joins TRBV4-2 and TRBJ2-1, with 8 bases that match TRBD2. Looked up from germline, CDR1 is LGHNA and CDR2 is YNFKEQ. V gave up 2 bases and J gave up 7 bases; unmatched junction bases: 10. This CDR3 region has 16 residues. The DNA for the CDR3 is TGTGCCAGCAGCCAAATTGGGAGCGGGAGAGTTAATGAGCAGTTCTTC. Protein: CASSQIGSGRVNEQFF.

This clonotype occurred a few times. The chain couples TRBV27 to TRBJ2-2; D may be TRBD2 (5 bases). With 5 bases removed from V and 6 bases from J, the gap between germline ends came to 13 bases. Germline lookup yields CDR1 MNHEY and CDR2 SMNVEV (reference sequence). This CDR3 comprises 14 residues. CDR3 in DNA: TGTGCCAGCAGTGTGGGAGCCGGCGCCGGGGAGCTGTTTTTT. Protein product: CASSVGAGAGELFF.

This clonotype has at least ten counts. The chain employs TRBV4-3 and TRBJ2-5; a possible D gene is TRBD1 (5 bases). The germline V and J ends were trimmed by 1 base and 3 bases, with 9 bases remaining between them. The CDR3 loop spans 14 amino acids. The germline gives CDR1 LGHNA, CDR2 YSLEER. The CDR3 protein is CASSQGQSKETQYF. CDR3 nucleotides: TGCGCCAGCAGCCAAGGACAGAGTAAAGAGACCCAGTACTTC.

This clonotype was found many times. The chain has TRBV5-5 and TRBJ2-2; 8 nucleotides line up with TRBD1. The CDR3 sequence is 16 residues long. Germline V gene sequence: CDR1 SGHKS, CDR2 YYEKEE (reference sequence). J was trimmed by 1 base and V by 4 bases; bases with no gene match: 6. Here the CDR3 DNA reads TGTGCCAGCAGCACGGGACAGGCACTGAACACCGGGGAGCTGTTTTTT. Protein sequence: CASSTGQALNTGELFF.

This clonotype was detected only a few times. DNA of the CDR3: TGCGCCAGCAGCCAGTCAGCAGGCGAAAATGAGCAGTTCTTC. This encodes CASSQSAGENEQFF. The chain joins TRBV4-3 to TRBJ2-1, with D unclear. The CDR3 is 14 residues long. Trimming stripped 3 bases from V and 7 bases from J, with 13 bases between. CDR1 is LGHNA, CDR2 YSLEER, per germline.

This clonotype was seen more than once but under ten times. The J gene is TRBJ1-2, the V gene TRBV12-3 or TRBV12-4; TRBD1 matches at 10 bases. V shed 6 bases and J 4 bases; nucleotides not matched to a gene: 8. The CDR3 runs to 15 residues. CDR3 loop: CASRGRTGGRYGYTF. The CDR3 coding sequence is TGTGCCAGCAGGGGACGGACAGGGGGACGCTATGGCTACACCTTC.

This clonotype occurred a few times. V and J are TRBV20-1 and TRBJ2-3; 9 positions match TRBD2. This CDR3 has 14 residues. Germline CDR1 reads DFQATT; CDR2 reads SNEGSKA (reference sequence). The CDR3 region is CSHLIAGAVDTQYF. The CDR3 DNA reads as TGCAGCCATTTGATAGCGGGAGCGGTAGATACGCAGTATTTT.

The table lists this clonotype with a few counts. This chain uses TRBV29-1 with TRBJ1-4, with 8 positions matching TRBD1. This CDR3 spans 13 amino acids. Germline trimming cut 3 bases from V and 7 bases from J; bases unmatched to any gene: 4. In germline, CDR1 is SQVTM, CDR2 ANQGSEA. The CDR3 DNA reads TGCAGCGTTGACAGGGGGCAGGGTGAAAAACTGTTTTTT. As protein: CSVDRGQGEKLFF.

The rearrangement uses TRBV5-6 and TRBJ2-5; TRBD2 matches at 9 bases. V was pared by 3 bases and J by 4 bases, with 4 bases of the junction left unmatched. The CDR3 consists of 14 residues. The V gene's germline CDR1 is SGHDT and CDR2 YYEEEE. The CDR3 here is CASSSAGGGETQYF. DNA of the CDR3: TGTGCCAGCAGCTCGGCGGGGGGGGGAGAGACCCAGTACTTC.

This rearrangement joins TRBV5-1 to TRBJ1-2; possible D gene TRBD1, 6 bases. With 4 bases removed from V and 4 bases from J, the gap between germline ends came to 11 bases. The germline gives CDR1 SGHRS, CDR2 YFSETQ. The CDR3 loop spans 13 amino acids. In nucleotides, the CDR3 is TGCGCCAGCAGCCCGGACAGAACCTATGGCTACACCTTC. Protein: CASSPDRTYGYTF.